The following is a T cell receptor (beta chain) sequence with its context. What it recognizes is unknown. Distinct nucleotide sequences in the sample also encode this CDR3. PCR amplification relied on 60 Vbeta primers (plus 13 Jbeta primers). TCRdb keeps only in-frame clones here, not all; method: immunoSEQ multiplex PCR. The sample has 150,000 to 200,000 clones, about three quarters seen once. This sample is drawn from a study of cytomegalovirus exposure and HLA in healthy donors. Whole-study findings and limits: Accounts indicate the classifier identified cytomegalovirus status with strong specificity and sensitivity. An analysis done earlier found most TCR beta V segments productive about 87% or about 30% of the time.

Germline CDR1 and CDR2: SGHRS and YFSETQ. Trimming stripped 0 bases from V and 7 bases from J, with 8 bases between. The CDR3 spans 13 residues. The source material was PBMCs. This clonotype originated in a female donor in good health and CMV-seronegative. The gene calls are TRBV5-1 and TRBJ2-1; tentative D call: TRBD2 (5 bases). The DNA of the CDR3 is TGCGCCAGCAGCTTGGCCGGAGGAAATGAGCAGTTCTTC. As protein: CASSLAGGNEQFF.